The sequence of this T cell receptor (beta chain) was determined in a study of blood T cell repertoires in COVID-19. Study background: PBMCs, B-cell-depleted T cells, or T cells provided the cDNA or gDNA that made up the material.

Authors' methods: The assay estimated nucleated cells by amplifying reference gene primers. TCRdb's copy holds only in-frame clones and misses some; the assay was immunoSEQ multiplex PCR. V and J calls and clone size are those listed in that table; D and trimming were worked out from the DNA. Here the sample spans over 200,000 clones, approximately 89% being singletons. Participants had their cohort set by participant-reported clinical history. This TCR derives from a woman in her twenties or thirties with acute COVID-19. Sequenced sample: PBMCs or T cells enriched from blood (not recorded which).

CDR3 sequence (DNA): TGTGCCAGCAGCCTTCACCTTTCCGGGACAGGGGGAGATACGCAGTATTTT. It codes for CASSLHLSGTGGDTQYF. The J gene is TRBJ2-3, the V gene TRBV3-1 (or the pseudogene TRBV3-2); 11 nucleotides line up with TRBD1. In germline, CDR1 is LGHDT, CDR2 YNNKEL (reference sequence). This CDR3 contains 17 residues. Unmatched junction bases numbered 11, after V lost 4 bases and J lost 5 bases.